The 32 T cell receptor beta chains presented below share a single source sample, sequenced in a study of shared clonotypes between healthy human individuals. Profiling relied on immunoSEQ multiplex PCR, and the TCRdb table lists in-frame clones only, not all of them. There are about 1 million clones in the sample; about 77% occur only once, and 1.5% lies in the top ten. What was sequenced was memory CD4+ T cells sorted from blood. Stated subset: CD45RA-negative fraction. The receptors were gathered from a man between 18 and 35 years old in good health.

The CDR3 is CASSLLGGNTGELFF. The CDR3 region has the DNA TGTGCCAGCAGCTTATTAGGGGGGAACACCGGGGAGCTGTTTTTT. The genes are TRBV7-9 and TRBJ2-2; maybe TRBD1 (6 bases). There are 15 residues in the CDR3. CDR1 is SEHNR and CDR2 is FQNEAQ in the germline V gene (reference sequence). Trimming pared 2 bases from V and 1 base from J, leaving 8 bases between.

The chain links TRBV11-3 to TRBJ2-5, with 12 bases identical to TRBD1. The CDR3 length is 15 residues. Germline loops: CDR1 SGHNT, CDR2 YENEEA. Trimming cost V 4 bases and J 5 bases; bases outside gene matches: 5. The CDR3: CASSSTGTGGETQYF. DNA for the CDR3: TGTGCCAGCAGCTCTACCGGGACAGGGGGCGAGACCCAGTACTTC.

This clone was observed a handful of times. Other DNA sequences from this sample encode an identical CDR3 as well. V gene TRBV13 combines with J gene TRBJ1-1; 8 nucleotides agree with TRBD1. This CDR3 contains 13 residues. The V gene end was trimmed by 3 bases and the J gene end by 5 bases; junction bases not matched to a gene: 2. Germline CDR1 is PRHDT and CDR2 is FYEKMQ (reference sequence). In DNA form, the CDR3 reads TGTGCCAGCAGCTTGAACAGGGGGACTGAAGCTTTCTTT. Its protein product is CASSLNRGTEAFF.

This clone was counted between two and nine times. The rearrangement links TRBV18 to TRBJ2-7, with 9 bases identical to TRBD1. The germline CDR1 and CDR2 sequences are KGHSH and LQKENI. V gave up 3 bases and J gave up 2 bases; unmatched junction bases: 2. CDR3 length: 14 amino acids. The CDR3 is CASSPRQGAYEQYF. Here the CDR3 DNA reads TGTGCCAGCTCACCCAGACAGGGGGCCTACGAGCAGTACTTC.

The chain carries TRBV7-9 and TRBJ2-1, with D possibly TRBD2 on 5 matching bases. The CDR3 consists of 11 residues. With 5 bases removed from V and 9 bases from J, the gap between germline ends came to 8 bases. Germline lookup yields CDR1 SEHNR and CDR2 FQNEAQ (reference sequence). In DNA, the CDR3 is TGTGCCAGCAGCACTGCGGGTGAGCAGTTCTTC. Its translation is CASSTAGEQFF.

This sequence joins TRBV10-3 and TRBJ2-3; the D gene is possibly TRBD1 (6 bases). V was trimmed by 7 bases and J by 11 bases, leaving 19 bases between them. Germline V lookup: CDR1 ENHRY, CDR2 SYGVKD. The CDR3 has 13 residues. CDR3 loop: CAINGLQGNRQYF. The CDR3 DNA is TGTGCCATCAATGGCTTACAGGGAAATAGGCAGTATTTT.

The J gene is TRBJ1-5, the V gene TRBV6-1; the D gene is possibly TRBD1 (6 bases). The CDR3 extends over 15 amino acids. The germline V and J ends were trimmed by 8 bases and 3 bases, with 17 bases remaining between them. Germline lookup yields CDR1 MNHNS and CDR2 SASEGT. The CDR3 DNA follows: TGTGCCAGCTCCTTAGGGGGGGCGAACAATCAGCCCCAGCATTTT. Protein: CASSLGGANNQPQHF.

This chain joins TRBV5-1 and TRBJ2-1; D perhaps matches TRBD1 (6 bases). V was trimmed by 4 bases and J by 3 bases, leaving 14 bases between them. The CDR3 loop spans 15 amino acids. From germline, CDR1 is SGHRS and CDR2 YFSETQ. DNA of the CDR3: TGCGCCAGCAGCATCCAGGGGACCTACTACAATGAGCAGTTCTTC. This translates into CASSIQGTYYNEQFF.

This chain connects TRBV2 to TRBJ2-7; D may be TRBD2 (5 bases). The CDR3 consists of 11 residues. Trimming left V 10 bases short and J 2 bases short, with 9 bases between. CDR1 SNHLY and CDR2 FYNNEI come from the germline V gene. This chain's CDR3 is CANGNTYEQYF. The DNA of the CDR3 is TGTGCCAACGGGAATACCTACGAGCAGTACTTC.

The chain is built from TRBV7-9 and TRBJ1-3; D remains ambiguous. Germline V gene lookup returns CDR1 SEHNR and CDR2 FQNEAQ (reference sequence). The CDR3 extends over 12 amino acids. Deletions cut 6 bases from V and 4 bases from J, with 7 bases between. The DNA for the CDR3 is TGTGCCAGCAGTCGAGGAGGAAACACCATATATTTT. Residues: CASSRGGNTIYF.

The DNA for the CDR3 is TGTGCCAGCAGTTCCCCCGGGAGACAGCCCACCTACGAGCAGTACTTC. As protein: CASSSPGRQPTYEQYF. The V call is TRBV28, the J call TRBJ2-7; weak D call: TRBD2 (6 bases). V lost 4 bases to trimming and J lost 2 bases, with 18 bases between them. The germline V gene has CDR1 MDHEN and CDR2 SYDVKM. CDR3 size: 16 residues.

Regarding this clone: This may stem from a read error, because a much larger clone lies one nucleotide away. The sample contains more than one DNA sequence encoding this CDR3. J is TRBJ1-4 and V is TRBV5-1; a possible D gene is TRBD1 (5 bases). Germline CDR1 reads SGHRS; CDR2 reads YFSETQ. CDR3 length: 16 residues. V lost 4 bases and J lost 0, with 13 bases in between. The CDR3 sequence: CASSATGTATNEKLFF. The CDR3 nucleotides are TGCGCCAGCAGCGCAACCGGGACGGCAACTAATGAAAAACTGTTTTTT.

This clone came up a few times. The chain carries TRBV27 and TRBJ1-2, with D tentatively TRBD1 (5 bases). This CDR3 has 13 residues. Trimming removed 5 bases at V and 1 base at J, with 8 bases between. CDR1 is MNHEY, CDR2 SMNVEV, per germline (reference sequence). The CDR3 here is CASSQTVNYGYTF. DNA for the CDR3: TGTGCCAGCAGTCAGACAGTTAACTATGGCTACACCTTC.

The genes are TRBV7-8 and TRBJ2-1; D is perhaps TRBD1 or TRBD2 (5 bases each). The CDR3 sequence is 16 residues long. Germline V lookup: CDR1 SGHVS, CDR2 FQNEAQ. V shed 0 bases and J shed 2 bases, with 11 bases lying between them. The DNA for the CDR3 is TGTGCCAGCAGCTTAGCCGGGACCTCTGCCTACAATGAGCAGTTCTTC. Translated, it gives CASSLAGTSAYNEQFF.

CDR3 loop: CASSLLVSLAKNIQYF. The CDR3 nucleotides read TGTGCCAGCAGTTTATTAGTAAGTTTAGCCAAAAACATTCAGTACTTC. This chain joins TRBV27 and TRBJ2-4; D not certain. Germline V CDR1 and CDR2: MNHEY, SMNVEV (reference sequence). The CDR3 loop spans 16 amino acids. With 1 base removed from V and 0 bases from J, the gap between germline ends came to 10 bases.

Notes on this clone: This specimen includes other DNA sequences encoding the same CDR3. The rearrangement joins TRBV5-4 to TRBJ2-3; D assignment may be TRBD1 or TRBD2 (6 bases each). Germline assignment: CDR1 SGHNT and CDR2 YYREEE (reference sequence). The length of the CDR3 is 15 residues. Trimming removed 0 bases from V and 3 bases from J, with 11 bases in between. Here the CDR3 reads CASSLGGGRTDTQYF. The CDR3 DNA sequence: TGTGCCAGCAGCTTGGGAGGGGGGCGTACAGATACGCAGTATTTT.

CDR3 sequence: CASSPISVQETQYF. The CDR3 region has the DNA TGTGCCAGCAGCCCAATTAGCGTCCAAGAGACCCAGTACTTC. The chain has TRBV5-6 and TRBJ2-5; D is possibly TRBD2 (5 bases). The CDR3 runs to 14 residues. V was pared by 4 bases and J by 1 base, with 11 bases between. Germline V gene lookup returns CDR1 SGHDT and CDR2 YYEEEE.

The chain combines TRBV2 with TRBJ2-3; TRBD1 aligns across 11 bases. The CDR3 contains 14 residues. V lost 7 bases and J lost 6; bases outside the gene matches: 6. Germline V CDR1 and CDR2: SNHLY, FYNNEI. CDR3 DNA: TGTGCCAGCAACCGGGACAGGGGGAAGGATACGCAGTATTTT. It translates to CASNRDRGKDTQYF.

The chain combines TRBV19 with TRBJ2-2; 11 bases agree with TRBD2. Germline values: CDR1 LNHDA, CDR2 SQIVND (reference sequence). The J segment lost 6 bases and the V segment lost 1 base, leaving 10 bases of the junction unmatched. The CDR3 extends over 18 amino acids. The CDR3 sequence: CASSIGEIAGGPSGELFF. Here the CDR3 DNA reads TGTGCCAGTAGTATAGGGGAGATAGCGGGAGGGCCCTCCGGGGAGCTGTTTTTT.

This clone was recorded once. The rearrangement uses TRBV5-1 and TRBJ1-2; 7 bases are shared with TRBD1. The V and J ends lost 4 bases and 6 bases, in that order; junction bases with no gene match: 12. The V gene's germline CDR1 is SGHRS and CDR2 YFSETQ. This CDR3 is 15 amino acids long. CDR3: CASSPGQSPFNGYTF. The CDR3 coding sequence is TGCGCCAGCAGCCCGGGACAGAGTCCCTTTAATGGCTACACCTTC.

In this sample, this clone turned up once. The chain employs TRBV28 and TRBJ2-7; D possibly uses TRBD1 or TRBD2 (6 bases each). CDR1 is MDHEN and CDR2 is SYDVKM in the germline V gene. The CDR3 totals 14 residues. With 10 bases removed from V and 1 base from J, the gap between germline ends came to 17 bases. This CDR3 is CATGDRSGSYEQYF. The CDR3 DNA follows: TGTGCCACGGGAGACAGGTCTGGTTCCTACGAGCAGTACTTC.

This rearrangement joins TRBV5-4 to TRBJ2-7; 11 bases are shared with TRBD2. V shed 0 bases, J shed 6 bases, and the junction held 14 bases outside the gene matches. CDR1 SGHNT and CDR2 YYREEE come from the germline V gene (reference sequence). The CDR3 sequence is 18 residues long. The CDR3 sequence: CASSLALLAGGVGSEQYF. CDR3 coding DNA: TGTGCCAGCAGCTTGGCATTGCTAGCGGGAGGAGTGGGCTCCGAGCAGTACTTC.

This clone was counted a single time. The chain recombines TRBV5-1 with TRBJ2-3; D remains ambiguous. V lost 4 bases and J 3 bases, leaving 9 bases between the germline ends. CDR3 length: 13 residues. Germline assignment: CDR1 SGHRS and CDR2 YFSETQ. The CDR3 region is CASSRAVTDTQYF. The CDR3 DNA sequence: TGCGCCAGCAGCCGGGCAGTTACAGATACGCAGTATTTT. Filled out from reference TRBV5-1 and TRBJ2-3, the complete variable domain reads KAGVTQTPRYLIKTRGQQVTLSCSPISGHRSVSWYQQTPGQGLQFLFEYFSETQRNKGNFPGRFSGRQFSNSRSEMNVSTLELGDSALYLCASSRAVTDTQYFGPGTRLTVL.

Only one count was recorded for this clone. This rearrangement joins TRBV5-1 to TRBJ2-3, with unresolved D. V lost 0 bases to trimming and J lost 15 bases, with 17 bases between them. Germline CDR1 is SGHRS and CDR2 is YFSETQ. This CDR3 is built from 13 residues. As DNA, the CDR3 is TGCGCCAGCAGCTTGGCCGTCTCTTCGATCGGTTATTTT. This sequence encodes CASSLAVSSIGYF.

This clone was seen at least ten times. This sample also contains other DNA sequences that code for the same CDR3. The chain carries TRBV6-6 and TRBJ1-1; 8 nucleotides align to TRBD1. The CDR3 covers 15 residues. The trim removed 2 bases at V and 2 bases at J, leaving 4 bases unmatched. Germline-derived CDR1 and CDR2 are MNHNY and SVGAGI (reference sequence). CDR3 bases: TGTGCCAGCAGTTACCCCGGACAGGGTAACACTGAAGCTTTCTTT. Its protein is CASSYPGQGNTEAFF.

The chain recombines TRBV5-4 with TRBJ2-1; TRBD2 aligns across 7 bases. This CDR3 region has 16 residues. Germline lookup yields CDR1 SGHNT and CDR2 YYREEE (reference sequence). The DNA for the CDR3 is TGTGACAACGTAGGGAGGGAATGGAGCTCCTACAATGAGCAGTTCTTC. Translation: CDNVGREWSSYNEQFF.

A single count supports this clone. V and J are TRBV5-6 and TRBJ1-1, with D tentatively TRBD1 (5 bases). Germline V CDR1 and CDR2: SGHDT, YYEEEE. The CDR3 contains 14 residues. Trimming removed 4 bases from V and 2 bases from J, with 12 bases in between. This chain's CDR3 is CASSPGDHNTEAFF. CDR3 bases: TGTGCCAGCAGCCCGGGGGACCACAACACTGAAGCTTTCTTT.

The table lists this clone with a few counts. The rearrangement uses TRBV29-1 and TRBJ2-3; TRBD1 or TRBD2 may be the D gene (5 bases each). The CDR3 covers 11 residues. Germline-derived CDR1 and CDR2 are SQVTM and ANQGSEA. The germline V and J ends were trimmed by 7 bases and 5 bases, with 10 bases remaining between them. The chain's CDR3 is CSAVRGDTQYF. CDR3 sequence (DNA): TGCAGCGCCGTGAGGGGAGATACGCAGTATTTT.

This rearrangement joins TRBV2 to TRBJ2-5, with TRBD2 identical over 10 bases. The V and J ends lost 3 bases and 5 bases, in that order; junction bases with no gene match: 15. The length of the CDR3 is 18 residues. Germline V CDR1 and CDR2: SNHLY, FYNNEI. The CDR3, as DNA: TGTGCCAGCAGTGAGGGGGGTCTAGCGGGAGTTTCTCCCGAGACCCAGTACTTC. This gives the protein CASSEGGLAGVSPETQYF.

This sequence joins TRBV18 and TRBJ2-3, with D perhaps matching TRBD2 (6 bases). The length of the CDR3 is 15 residues. The V gene lost 1 base and the J gene lost 5 bases, with 13 bases spanning the gap. CDR1 and CDR2 from the germline V gene are KGHSH and LQKENI. The CDR3 coding sequence is TGTGCCAGCTCACCACGCGACGGGAGAAGAGATACGCAGTATTTT. Translated, it gives CASSPRDGRRDTQYF. Supplemented by reference TRBV18 and TRBJ2-3, the full variable domain reads NAGVMQNPRHLVRRRGQEARLRCSPMKGHSHVYWYRQLPEEGLKFMVYLQKENIIDESGMPKERFSAEFPKEGPSILRIQQVVRGDSAAYFCASSPRDGRRDTQYFGPGTRLTVL.

This clone was found once. The chain uses TRBV6-1 and TRBJ1-6, with TRBD1 as a possible D gene (6 bases). The V and J ends lost 3 bases and 9 bases respectively, with 15 bases between them. The germline CDR1 and CDR2 sequences are MNHNS and SASEGT. The CDR3 totals 15 residues. The CDR3 nucleotides read TGTGCCAGCAGTGATGGGGGGCTACTTATTTCACCCCTCCACTTT. Encoded protein: CASSDGGLLISPLHF.

J is TRBJ1-1 and V is TRBV5-1; the D is unclear. The CDR3 runs 15 residues. The germline CDR1 and CDR2 sequences are SGHRS and YFSETQ. The V gene lost 0 bases and the J gene lost 2 bases, with 11 bases spanning the gap. The CDR3 DNA reads TGCGCCAGCAGCTTGGGGCAGGCCCCTAACACTGAAGCTTTCTTT. This translates into CASSLGQAPNTEAFF. The full variable domain, completed using reference TRBV5-1 and TRBJ1-1, is KAGVTQTPRYLIKTRGQQVTLSCSPISGHRSVSWYQQTPGQGLQFLFEYFSETQRNKGNFPGRFSGRQFSNSRSEMNVSTLELGDSALYLCASSLGQAPNTEAFFGQGTRLTVV.